Presented here are 2 T cell receptor beta chains from one specimen sequenced in a study of T cell repertoires in cytomegalovirus infection. TCRdb processed the reads anew with MiXCR; each CDR3 protein has one entry. Here the sample spans approximately 1,000,000 distinct CDR3 sequences, 31% being singletons. Antigen specificity for these receptors is unknown. The sample consisted of cultured CD8+ T cells from PBMCs, taken from culture after CMV antigen stimulation. These receptors were collected from a human donor in good health (CMV status not recorded). Some clones in this sample may be carry-over from other donors' samples.

The chain joins TRBV6-1 to TRBJ2-5; D unclear. CDR3 length: 13 amino acids. CDR1 and CDR2 from the germline V gene are MNHNS and SASEGT. Trimming shortened V by 7 bases and J by 2 bases, and 11 bases separated the two germline ends. Here the CDR3 DNA reads TGTGCCAGCAAGGGCCGTGGACAAGAGACCCAGTACTTC. Translating gives CASKGRGQETQYF.

J is TRBJ2-1 and V is TRBV11-3, with 12 bases matching TRBD1. From germline, CDR1 is SGHNT and CDR2 YENEEA. The CDR3 sequence is 16 residues long. With 5 bases clipped from V and 4 bases from J, the junction kept 6 bases outside the gene matches. CDR3 sequence (DNA): TGTGCCAGCAGCCCCAGGGACAGGGGGCATTACAATGAGCAGTTCTTC. Translating gives CASSPRDRGHYNEQFF.